The TCR beta chain under discussion was sequenced for a study of blood T cell repertoires in COVID-19. Across the study: Collection of acute and convalescent COVID-19 samples took place in the United States, Italy and Spain.

Participants reported their clinical history, and cohort assignment relied on those reports. Two negative PCRs, clearance, or symptom resolution had been documented for recovered Cohort 3 donors. CDR3 length equals 18 residues. V lost 4 bases and J lost 0; bases outside the gene matches: 11. Germline CDR1 and CDR2: SGHDT and YYEEEE. Original analysis: Quantification of nucleated cells was approximated via reference gene primer amplification. Using immunoSEQ multiplex PCR, the repertoire was profiled, and TCRdb retains in-frame clones only, with some absent. The D gene and trimming were derived from the DNA, and the V and J assignments and clone size from that table. The table has more than 350,000 clones, approximately 92% seen once; the top ten hold roughly 1%.

Sample: PBMCs or T cells enriched from blood (not recorded which). The rearrangement uses TRBV5-6 and TRBJ2-1, with TRBD2 matching over 9 bases. This sequence was found in a man between 18 and 35 years old who had recovered from COVID-19. CDR3 sequence: CASSTDVTSGYSYNEQFF. DNA for the CDR3: TGTGCCAGCAGCACGGATGTGACTAGCGGCTACTCCTACAATGAGCAGTTCTTC.